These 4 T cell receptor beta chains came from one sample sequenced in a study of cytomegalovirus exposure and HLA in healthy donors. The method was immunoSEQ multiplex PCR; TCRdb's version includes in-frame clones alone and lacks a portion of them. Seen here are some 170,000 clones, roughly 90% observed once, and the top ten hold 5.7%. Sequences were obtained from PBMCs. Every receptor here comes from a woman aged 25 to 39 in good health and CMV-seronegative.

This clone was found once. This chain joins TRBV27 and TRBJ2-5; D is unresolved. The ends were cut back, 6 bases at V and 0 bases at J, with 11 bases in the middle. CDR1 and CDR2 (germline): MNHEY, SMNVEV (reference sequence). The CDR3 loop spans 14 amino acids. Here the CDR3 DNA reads TGTGCCAGCAGCCCATACCGGGACCAAGAGACCCAGTACTTC. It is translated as CASSPYRDQETQYF.

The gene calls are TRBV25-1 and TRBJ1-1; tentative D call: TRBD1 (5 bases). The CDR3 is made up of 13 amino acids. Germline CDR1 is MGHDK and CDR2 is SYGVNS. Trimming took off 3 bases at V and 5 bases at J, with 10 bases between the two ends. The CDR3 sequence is CASSDGAITEAFF. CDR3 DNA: TGTGCCAGCAGTGATGGGGCCATTACTGAAGCTTTCTTT.

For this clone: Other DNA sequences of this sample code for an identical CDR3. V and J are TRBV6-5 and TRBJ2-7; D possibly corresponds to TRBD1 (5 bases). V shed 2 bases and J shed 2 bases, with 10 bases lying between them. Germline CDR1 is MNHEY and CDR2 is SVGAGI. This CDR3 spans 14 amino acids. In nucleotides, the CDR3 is TGTGCCAGCAGTTACGGCCAGGGCCCCTACGAGCAGTACTTC. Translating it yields CASSYGQGPYEQYF.

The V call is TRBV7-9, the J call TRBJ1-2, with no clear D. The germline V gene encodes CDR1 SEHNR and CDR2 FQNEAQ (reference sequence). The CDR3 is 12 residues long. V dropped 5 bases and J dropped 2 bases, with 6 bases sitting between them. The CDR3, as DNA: TGTGCCAGCAGCGGGGAAAACTATGGCTACACCTTC. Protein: CASSGENYGYTF.